A selection of T cell receptor beta chains follows, all from one sample in a study of T cell changes during pregnancy in multiple sclerosis. The method was immunoSEQ multiplex PCR; TCRdb's version includes in-frame clones alone and lacks a portion of them. The sample includes about 120,000 clones, 93% of them seen just once. Sequencing used peripheral blood, obtained before pregnancy. The receptors were gathered from a female donor with multiple sclerosis, enrolled in a pregnancy study. Each CDR3 is given without its conserved first and last residue.

j_call	v_call	cdr3_aa
TRBJ1-6	TRBV10-2	ASTPGQGFSPLH
TRBJ1-3	TRBV10-3	AISEGPRPGNTIY
TRBJ2-1	TRBV29-1	SVGRLAGLNNEQF
TRBJ1-2	TRBV27	ASSSSGTVGGYGYT
TRBJ1-1	TRBV27	ASSSGTGVITEAF
TRBJ1-2	TRBV5-1	ASSSTPGDHGYT
TRBJ1-3	TRBV29-1	SVEVIVGNTIY
TRBJ2-1	TRBV27	ASSLWGSGGHFNEQF
TRBJ2-7	TRBV5-6	ASSLAWVGGNEQY
TRBJ1-1	TRBV7-3	ASSLTGPMNTEAF
TRBJ1-5	TRBV10-1	ASSEQRGNQPQH
TRBJ2-1	TRBV5-1	ASSLATSKAEQF
TRBJ2-3	TRBV5-6	ASSSNRGADTQY
TRBJ1-1	TRBV6-6	ASSYSWTSRTEAF
TRBJ1-2	TRBV13	ASSFRGQAHYGYT
TRBJ2-3	TRBV13	ASRQSGGRADTQY
TRBJ2-3	TRBV6-4	ASSESGTDTQY
TRBJ1-2	TRBV7-3	ASSSRQGASPNGYT
TRBJ2-2	TRBV5-1	ASSLPGQGNTGELF
TRBJ1-1	TRBV6-6	ASSYSGVNTEAF
TRBJ2-1	TRBV5-1	ASSWRGLGVYEQF
TRBJ1-1	TRBV18	ASSPSREDEAF
TRBJ1-1	TRBV10-3	AISDPTTGYPLNTEAF
TRBJ2-1	TRBV11-2	ASSLDRDNEQF
TRBJ2-1	TRBV28	ASSLFGGIGAEQF
TRBJ2-7	TRBV7-9	ASSLNSDEQY
TRBJ1-2	TRBV27	ASSPTGYGGYGYT
TRBJ1-2	TRBV15	ATSRDVVYYGYT
TRBJ2-1	TRBV29-1	SVDSAGVDNEQF
TRBJ1-1	TRBV14	ASSLRQGRTEAF
TRBJ2-3	TRBV10-2	ASREQGDLTDTQY
TRBJ1-1	TRBV27	ASRGRNTEAF
TRBJ1-2	TRBV6-6	ASSYSQGAKRDGYT
TRBJ1-1	TRBV2	ASSPTGTEAF
TRBJ2-2	TRBV7-7	ASSLGPRGEANTGELF
TRBJ2-1	TRBV28	ASSLGPQSYNEQF
TRBJ2-1	TRBV7-2	ASSLGQSVNNEQF
TRBJ2-1	TRBV9	ASSPQTGGVNNEQF
TRBJ2-2	TRBV30	AWRRGELF
TRBJ1-1	TRBV6-6	ASSYDGGTEAF
TRBJ2-3	TRBV7-8	ASSLSQGATSTDTQY
TRBJ1-3	TRBV6-1	ASSDQRGQTGNTIY
TRBJ2-1	TRBV5-1	ASSSGLAQLDEQF
TRBJ2-5	TRBV7-3	ASIYRLETQY
TRBJ2-7	TRBV27	ASSFRTSGSYEQY
TRBJ2-7	TRBV7-9	ASSLDLAGLYEQY
TRBJ2-5	TRBV2	ASSEIRRETQY
TRBJ2-5	TRBV5-1	ASSLGLAETQY
TRBJ2-1	TRBV2	ASSEGGSTYNEQF
TRBJ2-7	TRBV11-1	ASSNPPGGVSYEQY
TRBJ1-2	TRBV23-1	ASSPRTGQFSANYGYT
TRBJ2-6	TRBV2	ASSETGAGANVLT
TRBJ2-3	TRBV6-1	ASSDQWASTDTQY
TRBJ2-4	TRBV11-1	ASSPSTEGSKNIQY
TRBJ2-3	TRBV29-1	SVEGTYSTDTQY
TRBJ2-5	TRBV9	ASSASGRVLAFQETQY
TRBJ1-1	TRBV15	ATSRGQNTEAF
TRBJ2-1	TRBV9	ASSVEDGGSGNWGDEQF